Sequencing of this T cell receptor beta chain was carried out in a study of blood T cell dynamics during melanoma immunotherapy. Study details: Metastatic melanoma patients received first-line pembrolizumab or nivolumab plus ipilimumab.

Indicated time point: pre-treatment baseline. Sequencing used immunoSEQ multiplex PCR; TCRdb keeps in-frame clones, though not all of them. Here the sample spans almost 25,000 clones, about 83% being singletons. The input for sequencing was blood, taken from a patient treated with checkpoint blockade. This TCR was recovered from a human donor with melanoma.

The CDR3 protein is CASSFGGTEAFF. DNA for the CDR3: TGTGCCAGCAGTTTCGGCGGAACTGAAGCTTTCTTT. The chain uses TRBV28 and TRBJ1-1; D is unresolved. Trimming took off 3 bases at V and 5 bases at J, with 7 bases between the two ends. Germline V gene sequence: CDR1 MDHEN, CDR2 SYDVKM. CDR3 size: 12 residues.